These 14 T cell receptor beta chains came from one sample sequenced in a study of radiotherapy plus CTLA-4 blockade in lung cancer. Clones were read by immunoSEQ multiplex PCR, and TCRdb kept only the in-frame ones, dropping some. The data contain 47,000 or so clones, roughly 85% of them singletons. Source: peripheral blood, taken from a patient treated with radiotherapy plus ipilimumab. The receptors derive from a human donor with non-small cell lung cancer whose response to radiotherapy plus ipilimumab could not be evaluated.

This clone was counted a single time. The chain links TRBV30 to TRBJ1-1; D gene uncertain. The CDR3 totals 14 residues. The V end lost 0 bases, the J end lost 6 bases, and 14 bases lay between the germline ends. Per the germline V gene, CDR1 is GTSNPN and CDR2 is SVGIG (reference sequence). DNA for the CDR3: TGTGCCTGGAGTGTACTCGGTTCTGCCCCTGAAGCTTTCTTT. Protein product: CAWSVLGSAPEAFF.

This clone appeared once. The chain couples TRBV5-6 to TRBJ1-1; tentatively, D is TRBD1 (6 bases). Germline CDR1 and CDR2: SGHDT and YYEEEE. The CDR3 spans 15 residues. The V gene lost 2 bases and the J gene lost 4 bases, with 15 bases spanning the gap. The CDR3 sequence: CASSFRGALGTEAFF. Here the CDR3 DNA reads TGTGCCAGCAGCTTTCGGGGGGCGCTAGGCACTGAAGCTTTCTTT.

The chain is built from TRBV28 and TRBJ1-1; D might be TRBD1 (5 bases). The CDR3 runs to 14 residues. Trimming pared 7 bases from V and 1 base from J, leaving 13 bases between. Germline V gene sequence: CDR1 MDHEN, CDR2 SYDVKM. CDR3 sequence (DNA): TGTGCCAGCACCGCGGGGGGAGGGAACACTGAAGCTTTCTTT. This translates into CASTAGGGNTEAFF. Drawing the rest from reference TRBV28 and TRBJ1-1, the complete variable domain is DVKVTQSSRYLVKRTGEKVFLECVQDMDHENMFWYRQDPGLGLRLIYFSYDVKMKEKGDIPEGYSVSREKKERFSLILESASTNQTSMYLCASTAGGGNTEAFFGQGTRLTVV.

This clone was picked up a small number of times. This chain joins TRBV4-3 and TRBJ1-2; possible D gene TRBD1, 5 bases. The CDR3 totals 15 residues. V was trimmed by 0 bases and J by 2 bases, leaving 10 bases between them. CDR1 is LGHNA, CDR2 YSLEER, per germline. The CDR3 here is CASSQDRSGNYGYTF. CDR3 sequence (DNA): TGCGCCAGCAGCCAAGATCGATCAGGGAACTATGGCTACACCTTC.

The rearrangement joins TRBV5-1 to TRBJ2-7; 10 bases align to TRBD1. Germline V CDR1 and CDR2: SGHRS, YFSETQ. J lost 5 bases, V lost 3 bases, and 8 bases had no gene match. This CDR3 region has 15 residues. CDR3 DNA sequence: TGCGCCAGCAGCTGGTCGACAGGGGGCAGGGACGAGCAGTACTTC. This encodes CASSWSTGGRDEQYF.

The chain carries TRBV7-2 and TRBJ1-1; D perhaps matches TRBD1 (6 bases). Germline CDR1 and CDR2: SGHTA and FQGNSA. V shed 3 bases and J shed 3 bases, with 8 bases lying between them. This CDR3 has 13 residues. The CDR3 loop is CASSFEGDTEAFF. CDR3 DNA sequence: TGTGCCAGCAGCTTTGAGGGGGACACTGAAGCTTTCTTT. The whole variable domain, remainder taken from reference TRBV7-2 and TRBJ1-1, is GAGVSQSPSNKVTEKGKDVELRCDPISGHTALYWYRQSLGQGLEFLIYFQGNSAPDKSGLPSDRFSAERTGGSVSTLTIQRTQQEDSAVYLCASSFEGDTEAFFGQGTRLTVV.

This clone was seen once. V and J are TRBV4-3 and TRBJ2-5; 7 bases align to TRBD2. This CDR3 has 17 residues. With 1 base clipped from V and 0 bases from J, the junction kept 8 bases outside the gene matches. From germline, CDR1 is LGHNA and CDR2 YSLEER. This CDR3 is CASSQAGLAANQETQYF. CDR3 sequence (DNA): TGCGCCAGCAGCCAAGCGGGGCTAGCGGCCAACCAAGAGACCCAGTACTTC.

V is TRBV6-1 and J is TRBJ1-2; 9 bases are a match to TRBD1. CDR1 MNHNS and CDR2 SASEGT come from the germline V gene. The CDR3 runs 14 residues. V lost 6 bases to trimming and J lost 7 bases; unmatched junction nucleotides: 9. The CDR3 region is CASRSSTGGIGYTF. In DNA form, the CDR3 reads TGTGCCAGCAGGAGCTCGACAGGGGGGATTGGCTACACCTTC.

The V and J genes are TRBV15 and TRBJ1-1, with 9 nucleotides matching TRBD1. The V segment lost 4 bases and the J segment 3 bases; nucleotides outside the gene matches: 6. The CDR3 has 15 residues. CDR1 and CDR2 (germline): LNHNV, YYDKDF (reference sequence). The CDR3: CATSTMDRGDTEAFF. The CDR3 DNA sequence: TGTGCCACCAGCACCATGGACAGGGGCGACACTGAAGCTTTCTTT. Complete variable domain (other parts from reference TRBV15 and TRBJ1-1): DAMVIQNPRYQVTQFGKPVTLSCSQTLNHNVMYWYQQKSSQAPKLLFHYYDKDFNNEADTPDNFQSRRPNTSFCFLDIRSPGLGDTAMYLCATSTMDRGDTEAFFGQGTRLTVV.

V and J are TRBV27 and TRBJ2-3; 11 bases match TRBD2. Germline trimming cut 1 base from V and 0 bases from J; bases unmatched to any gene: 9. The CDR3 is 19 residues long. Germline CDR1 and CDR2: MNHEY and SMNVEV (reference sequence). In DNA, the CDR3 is TGTGCCAGCAGTTTATTAGTGACTAGCGGGGCCCCTAGCACAGATACGCAGTATTTT. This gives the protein CASSLLVTSGAPSTDTQYF.

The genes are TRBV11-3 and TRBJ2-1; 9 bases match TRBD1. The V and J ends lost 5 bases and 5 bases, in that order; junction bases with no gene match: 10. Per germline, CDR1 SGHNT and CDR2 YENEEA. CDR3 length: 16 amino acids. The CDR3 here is CASSPPLGQGDNEQFF. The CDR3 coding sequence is TGTGCCAGCAGCCCGCCGCTGGGACAGGGAGACAATGAGCAGTTCTTC.

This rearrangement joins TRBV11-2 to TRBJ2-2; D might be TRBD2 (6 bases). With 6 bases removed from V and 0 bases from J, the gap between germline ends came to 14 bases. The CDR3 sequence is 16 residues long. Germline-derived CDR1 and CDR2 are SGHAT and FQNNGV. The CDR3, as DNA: TGTGCCAGCAGTCAGACTAGGAGCGCGAACACCGGGGAGCTGTTTTTT. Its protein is CASSQTRSANTGELFF.

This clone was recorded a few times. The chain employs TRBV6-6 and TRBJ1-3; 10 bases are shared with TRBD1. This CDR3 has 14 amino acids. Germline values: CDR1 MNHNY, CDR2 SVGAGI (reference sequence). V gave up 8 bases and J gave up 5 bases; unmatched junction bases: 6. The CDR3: CASSTGGSRNTIYF. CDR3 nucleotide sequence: TGTGCCAGCTCGACAGGGGGCTCAAGAAACACCATATATTTT.

The CDR3 sequence is CASSVQENTEAFF. The CDR3 DNA is TGTGCCAGCAGTGTACAGGAGAACACTGAAGCTTTCTTT. The rearrangement uses TRBV6-4 and TRBJ1-1, with D perhaps matching TRBD1 (5 bases). The CDR3 is 13 amino acids. Per germline, CDR1 MRHNA and CDR2 SNTAGT. With 4 bases removed from V and 1 base from J, the gap between germline ends came to 7 bases.